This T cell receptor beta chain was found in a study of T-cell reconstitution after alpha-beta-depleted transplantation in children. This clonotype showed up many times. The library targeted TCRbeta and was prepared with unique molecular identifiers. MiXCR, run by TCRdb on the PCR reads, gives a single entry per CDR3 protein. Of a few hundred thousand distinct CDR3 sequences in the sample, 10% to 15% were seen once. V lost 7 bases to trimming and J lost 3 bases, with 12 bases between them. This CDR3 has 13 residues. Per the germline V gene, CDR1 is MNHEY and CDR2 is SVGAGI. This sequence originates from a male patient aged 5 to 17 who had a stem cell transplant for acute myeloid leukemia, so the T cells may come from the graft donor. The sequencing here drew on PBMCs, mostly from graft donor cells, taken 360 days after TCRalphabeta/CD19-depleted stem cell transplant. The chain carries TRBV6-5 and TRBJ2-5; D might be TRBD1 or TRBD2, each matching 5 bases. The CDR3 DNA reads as TGTGCCAGCAAGTTTCAGGGAGAAGAGACCCAGTACTTC. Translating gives CASKFQGEETQYF.